This section outlines one TCR beta chain sequence together with its context. Its cognate antigen is unknown. For TCR beta, libraries came from quantitative 5'-RACE with molecular barcodes. TCRdb ran MiXCR on the 5' RACE reads and lists one entry per CDR3 protein. In the table there are roughly 280,000 distinct CDR3 sequences, around 18% of which are singletons. V lost 2 bases and J lost 2; bases outside the gene matches: 11. Germline loops: CDR1 KGHSH, CDR2 LQKENI. This CDR3 contains 19 residues. The entry originates in a study of CD8 T cells in ankylosing spondylitis. Study-wide points: It was reported that disease-linked clones were significantly enriched in matched ankylosing spondylitis synovial fluid.

This TCR was sampled from a male donor with ankylosing spondylitis or in good health (not recorded which). Sequencing was performed on blood, either unsorted or a sorted T cell fraction (not recorded which). This chain links TRBV18 with TRBJ2-4; 11 nucleotides line up with TRBD2. The CDR3 loop reads CASSPNPGGLAGTKNIQYF. In nucleotides, the CDR3 is TGTGCCAGCTCACCAAACCCTGGCGGACTAGCGGGCACCAAAAACATTCAGTACTTC.